This is a list of T cell receptor beta chains from one sample in a study of cytomegalovirus exposure and HLA in healthy donors. TCRdb's copy holds only in-frame clones and misses some; the assay was immunoSEQ multiplex PCR. The sample holds about 180,000 clones; over 75% are singletons and the top ten take about 2.1%. Sequenced sample: PBMCs. These TCRs come from a woman aged 25 to 39 in good health and CMV-seronegative. CDR3s include the opening cysteine and the closing phenylalanine or tryptophan. D genes are given only for firm matches. For some rows the clone size is stated as once, few or many, or as a class when expanded; others skip it.

clone_size	d_call	v_call	j_call	cdr3_aa	cdr3_nt
.	TRBD1	TRBV5-1	TRBJ2-1	CASSQGVSYNEQFF	TGCGCCAGCAGTCAGGGGGTGTCCTACAATGAGCAGTTCTTC
.	TRBD2	TRBV30	TRBJ2-1	CAWNSGGPFSVFF	TGTGCCTGGAATAGCGGGGGGCCGTTCTCCGTGTTCTTC
.	.	TRBV5-1	TRBJ2-3	CASSSRLTPDTQYF	TGCGCCAGCAGCTCCCGCCTGACACCAGATACGCAGTATTTT
.	TRBD2	TRBV5-1	TRBJ2-7	CASSAGLAAEQYF	TGCGCCAGCAGCGCGGGACTAGCGGCTGAGCAGTACTTC
once	.	TRBV5-1	TRBJ1-1	CASSLISEAEAFF	TGCGCCAGCAGCTTGATCAGTGAGGCTGAAGCTTTCTTT
.	.	TRBV5-1	TRBJ2-1	CASSPPLASDEQFF	TGCGCCAGCAGCCCACCTTTAGCGTCCGATGAGCAGTTCTTC
.	TRBD2	TRBV7-3	TRBJ2-1	CASSPSSGGVYNEQFF	TGTGCCAGCAGCCCGTCTAGCGGGGGGGTATACAATGAGCAGTTCTTC
once	.	TRBV6-1	TRBJ2-7	CASTTAFGQTYEQYF	TGTGCCAGCACTACCGCCTTTGGGCAGACCTACGAGCAGTACTTC
.	TRBD1	TRBV29-1	TRBJ2-4	CSVEGRTGYTLAKNIQYF	TGCAGCGTTGAAGGGCGGACAGGCTACACCCTAGCCAAAAACATTCAGTACTTC
.	TRBD2	TRBV19	TRBJ2-5	CASSMRGGRETQYF	TGTGCCAGTAGTATGCGGGGGGGCCGGGAGACCCAGTACTTC
.	TRBD1	TRBV7-9	TRBJ1-4	CASSMGQDNEKLFF	TGTGCCAGCAGCATGGGACAGGATAATGAAAAACTGTTTTTT
few	.	TRBV27	TRBJ1-3	CASSLNWQGGNTIYF	TGTGCCAGCAGTTTAAATTGGCAGGGTGGAAACACCATATATTTT
.	TRBD2	TRBV5-1	TRBJ2-5	CASSLGPAGGGETQYF	TGCGCCAGCAGCTTGGGTCCGGCGGGGGGTGGAGAGACCCAGTACTTC
few	.	TRBV6-6	TRBJ2-7	CASREGTYEQYF	TGTGCCAGCAGGGAGGGTACCTACGAGCAGTACTTC
.	.	TRBV5-6	TRBJ1-1	CASSPLGAFAEAFF	TGTGCCAGCAGCCCCCTTGGGGCATTCGCTGAAGCTTTCTTT
.	.	TRBV10-3	TRBJ1-1	CAISTRGINTEAFF	TGTGCCATCAGTACACGGGGGATCAACACTGAAGCTTTCTTT
.	.	TRBV9	TRBJ2-7	CASSNRPGGLEQYF	TGTGCCAGCAGCAATCGGCCCGGAGGGCTCGAGCAGTACTTC
.	TRBD1	TRBV2	TRBJ1-2	CASRKRAGGTNYGYTF	TGTGCCAGCAGAAAGCGGGCAGGGGGCACCAACTATGGCTACACCTTC
.	.	TRBV6-6	TRBJ1-6	CASNLDRYNSPLHF	TGTGCCAGCAACCTGGACAGATATAATTCACCCCTCCACTTT
.	TRBD1	TRBV10-2	TRBJ1-1	CASSESNRGTEAFF	TGCGCCAGCAGTGAGTCGAACAGGGGGACTGAAGCTTTCTTT
.	TRBD2	TRBV7-9	TRBJ2-7	CASSTTGLAGGISYEQYF	TGTGCCAGCAGCACGACGGGACTAGCGGGGGGGATCTCCTACGAGCAGTACTTC
.	TRBD1	TRBV7-2	TRBJ2-7	CASSTARGYEQYF	TGTGCCAGCAGCACCGCCAGGGGGTACGAGCAGTACTTC
.	.	TRBV7-3	TRBJ1-1	CASSLTGSNTEAFF	TGTGCCAGCAGCTTAACGGGCAGTAACACTGAAGCTTTCTTT
.	TRBD2	TRBV6-4	TRBJ2-1	CASTRTSGSDEQFF	TGTGCCAGCACCAGGACTAGCGGCAGCGATGAGCAGTTCTTC
few	TRBD1	TRBV6-1	TRBJ1-1	CASSATGGSVNTEAFF	TGTGCCAGCAGTGCGACAGGGGGTAGCGTGAACACTGAAGCTTTCTTT
few	.	TRBV6-1	TRBJ1-2	CASSEFSGLNYGYTF	TGTGCCAGCAGTGAATTCTCGGGATTAAACTATGGCTACACCTTC
once	.	TRBV7-8	TRBJ2-5	CASSLAGVNAQYF	TGTGCCAGCAGCTTAGCAGGAGTAAATGCGCAGTACTTC
.	.	TRBV19	TRBJ1-6	CASRGQTGSPLHF	TGTGCCAGTAGAGGTCAAACCGGGTCACCCCTCCACTTT
.	.	TRBV18	TRBJ1-6	CASSPSEPSPLHF	TGTGCCAGCTCACCATCCGAGCCTTCACCCCTCCACTTT
few	.	TRBV14	TRBJ1-1	CASSHRGLNTEAFF	TGTGCCAGCAGCCATCGGGGTTTGAACACTGAAGCTTTCTTT
.	TRBD2	TRBV5-1	TRBJ2-1	CASSLGLAGGGSYNEQFF	TGCGCCAGCAGCCTGGGACTAGCGGGGGGCGGCTCCTACAATGAGCAGTTCTTC
.	.	TRBV2	TRBJ2-1	CASSADGVTYNEQFF	TGTGCCAGCAGCGCGGACGGGGTAACCTACAATGAGCAGTTCTTC
.	.	TRBV5-6	TRBJ1-2	CASSLRGQHGYTF	TGTGCCAGCAGCTTAAGGGGCCAGCATGGCTACACCTTC
.	TRBD2	TRBV9	TRBJ2-1	CASSVGVTSGGNEQFF	TGTGCCAGCAGCGTAGGGGTGACTAGCGGGGGTAATGAGCAGTTCTTC